The present T cell receptor (beta chain) was sequenced within a study of CD8 T cells in ankylosing spondylitis. Broader study findings: A TCR beta motif of seven or eight highly homologous variants appeared characteristic of ankylosing spondylitis blood. Reported data indicate significant enrichment of disease-linked clones within matched ankylosing spondylitis synovial fluid. Some of the motif variants had earlier been found in reactive arthritis patients' fluid and blood.

Each TCR beta library was made by quantitative 5'-RACE that incorporated molecular barcodes. TCRdb independently ran MiXCR on the 5' RACE reads; one entry per CDR3 protein. Of some 450,000 distinct CDR3 sequences detected, roughly 17% appear once; the ten largest clones hold 0.95% to 1.1%. CDR3 size: 13 residues. Trimming cost V 4 bases and J 1 base, with 5 bases left between them. Concerning this clonotype: Its antigen is still unknown.

Sequencing was done on a sample of blood, either unsorted or a sorted T cell fraction (not recorded which). This sequence was found in a male donor with ankylosing spondylitis. This chain connects TRBV12-3 or TRBV12-4 to TRBJ1-5; no reliable D call. The CDR3 protein is CASSYWSNQPQHF. DNA for the CDR3: TGTGCCAGCAGTTACTGGAGCAATCAGCCCCAGCATTTT.